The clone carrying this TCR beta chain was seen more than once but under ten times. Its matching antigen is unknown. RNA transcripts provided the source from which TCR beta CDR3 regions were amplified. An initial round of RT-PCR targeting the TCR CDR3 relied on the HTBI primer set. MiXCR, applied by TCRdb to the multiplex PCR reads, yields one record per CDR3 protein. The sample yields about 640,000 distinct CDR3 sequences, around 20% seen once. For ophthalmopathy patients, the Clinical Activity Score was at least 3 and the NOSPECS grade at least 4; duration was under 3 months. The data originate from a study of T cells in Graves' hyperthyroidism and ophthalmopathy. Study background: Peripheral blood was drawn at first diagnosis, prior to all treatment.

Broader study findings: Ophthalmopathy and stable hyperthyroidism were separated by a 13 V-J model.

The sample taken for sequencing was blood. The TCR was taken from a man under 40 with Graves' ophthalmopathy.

CDR3 nucleotides: TGCGCCAGCAGCTTGGAGGCTAGCGGGAGGTATGAGCAGTTCTTC. Translation gives CASSLEASGRYEQFF. The V call is TRBV5-1, the J call TRBJ2-1; 11 bases align to TRBD2. The CDR3 is made up of 15 amino acids. Per the germline V gene, CDR1 is SGHRS and CDR2 is YFSETQ. Trimming at V came to 0 bases and at J to 8 bases, leaving 4 bases not matched to a gene.